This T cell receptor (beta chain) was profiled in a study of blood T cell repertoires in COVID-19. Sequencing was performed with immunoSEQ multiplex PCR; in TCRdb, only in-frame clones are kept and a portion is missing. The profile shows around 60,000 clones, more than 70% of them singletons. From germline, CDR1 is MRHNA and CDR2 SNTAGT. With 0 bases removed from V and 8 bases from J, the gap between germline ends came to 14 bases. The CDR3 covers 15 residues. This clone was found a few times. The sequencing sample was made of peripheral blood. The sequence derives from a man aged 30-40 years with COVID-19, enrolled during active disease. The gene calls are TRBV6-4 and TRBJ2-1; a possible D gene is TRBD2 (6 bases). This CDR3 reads CASSDSGSAGYEQFF. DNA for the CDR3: TGTGCCAGCAGTGACTCAGGGTCAGCGGGCTATGAGCAGTTCTTC.